Presented here are 11 T cell receptor beta chains from one specimen sequenced in a study of human T cells and chemical hapten exposure. TCRdb reprocessed the RACE reads via MiXCR and lists one record per CDR3 protein. The sample lists about 170,000 distinct CDR3 sequences, about a quarter occurring once. Time point indicated: patch test 3, about 24 weeks after DPC sensitization. Treatment denoted: therapeutic diphenylcyclopropenone sensitization with weekly scalp DPC. The material sequenced was whole blood, taken in connection with sensitization to the hapten diphenylcyclopropenone (DPC). All receptors derive from a woman younger than 35 with alopecia areata. Some clones in this sample may be carry-over from other donors' samples.

This clonotype was counted many times. The V gene is TRBV6-1, the J gene TRBJ1-1; D is unresolved. Germline V CDR1 and CDR2: MNHNS, SASEGT. The CDR3 spans 13 residues. V was shortened by 4 bases and J by 1 base, with 7 bases between the two germline ends. For the CDR3, the DNA is TGTGCCAGCAGTGTCACGGAGAACACTGAAGCTTTCTTT. Encoded protein: CASSVTENTEAFF.

This clonotype was counted many times. The chain recombines TRBV12-3 or TRBV12-4 with TRBJ1-5; D call uncertain. The CDR3 extends over 12 amino acids. Trimming pared 6 bases from V and 5 bases from J, leaving 8 bases between. The CDR3 coding sequence is TGTGCCAGCAGCAAGCCCCATCAGCCCCAGCATTTT. Encoded protein: CASSKPHQPQHF.

The V and J genes are TRBV13 and TRBJ2-3; TRBD2 matches at 7 bases. Germline-derived CDR1 and CDR2 are PRHDT and FYEKMQ (reference sequence). The V gene end was trimmed by 3 bases and the J gene end by 10 bases; junction bases not matched to a gene: 7. The CDR3 runs 13 residues. CDR3 sequence reads: CASSFPGLGAQYF. CDR3 DNA: TGTGCCAGCAGCTTCCCCGGACTAGGTGCGCAGTATTTT.

This clonotype has more than one count but fewer than ten. V and J are TRBV5-4 and TRBJ1-3; the D gene is possibly TRBD1 (6 bases). CDR1 is SGHNT, CDR2 YYREEE, per germline (reference sequence). The ends were cut back, 4 bases at V and 7 bases at J, with 15 bases in the middle. The CDR3 runs 14 residues. CDR3 region: CASSPRGAQNTIYF. Written as DNA, the CDR3 is TGTGCCAGCAGCCCCCGGGGGGCCCAGAACACCATATATTTT.

The table lists this clonotype with a few counts. The chain carries TRBV4-3 and TRBJ2-1, with TRBD2 matching over 7 bases. Germline assignment: CDR1 LGHNA and CDR2 YSLEER. The CDR3 contains 17 residues. V gave up 4 bases and J gave up 4 bases; unmatched junction bases: 13. The CDR3 here is CASSLEGTTGGYNEQFF. The CDR3 DNA reads as TGCGCCAGCAGCCTGGAAGGGACGACCGGGGGGTACAATGAGCAGTTCTTC.

The chain uses TRBV24-1 and TRBJ2-1; 10 bases are shared with TRBD2. CDR1 and CDR2 from the germline V gene are KGHDR and SFDVKD. V trimming: 9 bases; J trimming: 6 bases; junction bases outside the gene matches: 10. This CDR3 is 15 amino acids long. As DNA, the CDR3 is TGTGCCACCGGTCCACCCCTAGCGGGGGTCAATGAGCAGTTCTTC. Amino acid sequence: CATGPPLAGVNEQFF.

The rearrangement joins TRBV11-1 to TRBJ2-1; D is perhaps TRBD2 (5 bases). The V end was cut by 6 bases, the J end by 4 bases, with 16 bases between. From germline, CDR1 is SGHAT and CDR2 FQDESV (reference sequence). This CDR3 has 15 residues. The CDR3 region is CASRPSGVAYNEQFF. DNA for the CDR3: TGTGCCAGCAGGCCATCCGGGGTCGCGTACAATGAGCAGTTCTTC.

CDR3 sequence (DNA): TGCGCCAGCAGCCAAGGTGGAAGAGGTCCGTCGGGAGGCTACACCTTC. Translated, it gives CASSQGGRGPSGGYTF. The V call is TRBV4-1, the J call TRBJ1-2; unclear D gene. V was pared by 1 base and J by 8 bases, with 20 bases between. The CDR3 is made up of 16 amino acids. Looked up from germline, CDR1 is MGHRA and CDR2 is YSYEKL.

This chain joins TRBV5-1 and TRBJ1-3, with D unclear. Trimming left V 0 bases short and J 1 base short, with 8 bases between. CDR1 and CDR2 from the germline V gene are SGHRS and YFSETQ. CDR3 length equals 15 residues. CDR3 in amino acids: CASSLETGSGNTIYF. CDR3 DNA: TGCGCCAGCAGCTTGGAGACGGGTTCTGGAAACACCATATATTTT.

The chain combines TRBV18 with TRBJ2-3; D not resolved. Germline CDR1 KGHSH, CDR2 LQKENI. This CDR3 spans 14 amino acids. V was shortened by 11 bases and J by 0 bases, with 15 bases between the two germline ends. The CDR3 region is CAGQGVSSTDTQYF. In DNA form, the CDR3 reads TGTGCCGGCCAAGGAGTATCGAGCACAGATACGCAGTATTTT.

This clonotype was detected a few times. The chain links TRBV13 to TRBJ2-4; 9 positions match TRBD1. V shed 4 bases, J shed 2 bases, and the junction held 6 bases outside the gene matches. This CDR3 region has 16 residues. Germline values: CDR1 PRHDT, CDR2 FYEKMQ (reference sequence). The CDR3 sequence is CASSSGQGIPKNIQYF. DNA of the CDR3: TGTGCCAGCAGCTCCGGACAGGGGATTCCCAAAAACATTCAGTACTTC.